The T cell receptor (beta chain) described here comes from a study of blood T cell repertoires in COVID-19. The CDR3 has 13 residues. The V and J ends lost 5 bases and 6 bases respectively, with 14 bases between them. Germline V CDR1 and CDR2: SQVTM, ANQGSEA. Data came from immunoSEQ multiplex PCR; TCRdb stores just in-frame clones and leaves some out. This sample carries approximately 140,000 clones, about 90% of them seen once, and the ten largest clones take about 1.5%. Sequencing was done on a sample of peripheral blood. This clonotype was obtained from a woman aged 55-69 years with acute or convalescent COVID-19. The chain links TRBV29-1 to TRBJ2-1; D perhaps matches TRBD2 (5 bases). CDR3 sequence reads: CSVSRTGGNEQFF. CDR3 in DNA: TGCAGCGTTTCCCGAACCGGAGGCAATGAGCAGTTCTTC.